This T cell receptor beta chain was observed in a study of post-analysis software for immune sequencing data. Study-level background: Courses of disease covered relapsing-remitting, secondary progressive and progressive-relapsing multiple sclerosis.

V was clipped by 11 bases and J by 7 bases, with 23 bases between them. Germline assignment: CDR1 SGHVS and CDR2 FQNEAQ. CDR3 length equals 14 residues. Concerning this clonotype itself: Its target is unknown.

General observations from the study: By F measure, strong co-clustering occurred among samples prepared in the same batch. Multiple sclerosis patients had significantly lower normalized Chao1 diversity than controls. Controls had lower frequencies than patients of 4 or 5 TRBV segments, which included TRBV5-6, TRBV5-1 and TRBV20-1.

Carried by the TCR beta cDNA libraries were unique molecular identifiers. Each batch of roughly 0.95 to 10 million T cells produced 500,000 to 600,000 cDNA molecules. TCRdb re-called the PCR reads through MiXCR, storing one row per CDR3 protein. The sample has hundreds of thousands of distinct CDR3 sequences; 25% to 30% are singletons. This chain joins TRBV7-8 and TRBJ1-2; D call uncertain. This clonotype was sampled from a girl between 10 and 17 years old with multiple sclerosis. Sequencing was done on a sample of blood. The CDR3: CAAGPRSLGSGYTF. The CDR3 DNA follows: TGTGCCGCCGGACCCCGGTCCCTCGGGAGTGGCTACACCTTC. Drawing the rest from reference TRBV7-8 and TRBJ1-2, the complete variable domain is GAGVSQSPRYKVAKRGQDVALRCDPISGHVSLFWYQQALGQGPEFLTYFQNEAQLDKSGLPSDRFFAERPEGSVSTLKIQRTQQEDSAVYLCAAGPRSLGSGYTFGSGTRLTVV.